This T cell receptor beta chain came from a study of blood T cell repertoires in COVID-19. V was clipped by 4 bases and J by 4 bases, with 14 bases between them. Germline V gene data show CDR1 as SGHRS and CDR2 as YFSETQ. The CDR3 runs 14 residues. Assay: immunoSEQ multiplex PCR; the TCRdb copy retains only in-frame clones and omits some. The data show approximately 200,000 clones, roughly 84% seen once. The sequence was collected from a middle-aged man who had recovered from COVID-19. The sequenced material came from peripheral blood. The chain combines TRBV5-1 with TRBJ1-2, with a tentative D call TRBD1 (6 bases). The CDR3 protein is CASSPQAGVYGYTF. Here the CDR3 DNA reads TGCGCCAGCAGCCCCCAAGCAGGGGTCTATGGCTACACCTTC.